The clone carrying this TCR beta chain was counted once. The assay was immunoSEQ multiplex PCR, and TCRdb's table has in-frame clones only and misses some. The sample has more than 150,000 clones, more than 75% seen once; the top ten hold 9.5% to 15%. This entry belongs to a study of blood T cell repertoires in COVID-19. About the research overall: Material from acute and convalescent COVID-19 was sourced from the United States, Italy and Spain. T cells, B-cell-depleted T cells, or PBMCs provided the cDNA or gDNA that served as material.

The Seattle site enrolled patients during active infection and followed them longitudinally. This CDR3 is built from 13 residues. Germline V gene sequence: CDR1 MNHEY, CDR2 SVGAGI. V dropped 11 bases and J dropped 5; count of bases not matched to a gene: 9. The rearrangement joins TRBV6-5 to TRBJ1-1; 9 bases match TRBD1. The sample consisted of peripheral blood. This receptor was identified in a woman aged 70-85 years with COVID-19, enrolled during active disease. CDR3 DNA sequence: TGTGCCCTCCTGGGACAGGGTGGGACTGAAGCTTTCTTT. Translated, it gives CALLGQGGTEAFF.